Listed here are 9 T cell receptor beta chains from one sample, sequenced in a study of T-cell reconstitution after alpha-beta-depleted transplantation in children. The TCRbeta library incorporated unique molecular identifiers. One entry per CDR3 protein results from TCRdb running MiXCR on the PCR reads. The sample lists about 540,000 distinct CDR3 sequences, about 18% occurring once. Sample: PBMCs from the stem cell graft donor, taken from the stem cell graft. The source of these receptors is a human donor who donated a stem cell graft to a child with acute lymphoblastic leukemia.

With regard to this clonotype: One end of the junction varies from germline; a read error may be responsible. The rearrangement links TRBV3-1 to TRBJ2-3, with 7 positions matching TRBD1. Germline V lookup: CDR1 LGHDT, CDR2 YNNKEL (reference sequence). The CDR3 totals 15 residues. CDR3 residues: CPSSLRVRGRDTQYF. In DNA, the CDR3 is TGTCCCAGCAGCCTTAGAGTCAGGGGGAGAGATACGCAGTATTTT.

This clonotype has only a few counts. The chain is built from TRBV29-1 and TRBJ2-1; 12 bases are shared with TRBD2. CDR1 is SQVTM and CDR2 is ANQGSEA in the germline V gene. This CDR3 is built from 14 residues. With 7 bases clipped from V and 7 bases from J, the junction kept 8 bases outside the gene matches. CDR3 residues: CSAPTSGSLNEQFF. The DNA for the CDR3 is TGCAGCGCCCCGACTAGCGGGAGTTTGAATGAGCAGTTCTTC.

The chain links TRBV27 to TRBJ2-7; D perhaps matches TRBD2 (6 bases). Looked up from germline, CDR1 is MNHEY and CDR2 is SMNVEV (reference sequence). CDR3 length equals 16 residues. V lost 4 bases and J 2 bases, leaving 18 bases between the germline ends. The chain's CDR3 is CASSSGRTTTTYEQYF. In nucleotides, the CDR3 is TGTGCCAGCAGTTCTGGGCGGACTACAACAACCTACGAGCAGTACTTC.

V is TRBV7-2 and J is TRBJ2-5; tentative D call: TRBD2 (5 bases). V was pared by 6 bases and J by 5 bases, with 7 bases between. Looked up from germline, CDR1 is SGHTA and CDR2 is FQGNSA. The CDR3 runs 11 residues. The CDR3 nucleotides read TGTGCCAGCAGGGAGGTGGAGACCCAGTACTTC. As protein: CASREVETQYF. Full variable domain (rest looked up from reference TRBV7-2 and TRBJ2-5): GAGVSQSPSNKVTEKGKDVELRCDPISGHTALYWYRQSLGQGLEFLIYFQGNSAPDKSGLPSDRFSAERTGGSVSTLTIQRTQQEDSAVYLCASREVETQYFGPGTRLLVL.

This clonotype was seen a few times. CDR3 nucleotide sequence: TGCAGTGCTAGAGTAGCGGGAGTTAAAAGTGAGCAGTTCTTC. Its protein is CSARVAGVKSEQFF. The J gene is TRBJ2-1, the V gene TRBV20-1; 9 bases line up with TRBD2. The CDR3 is made up of 14 amino acids. The germline V gene encodes CDR1 DFQATT and CDR2 SNEGSKA (reference sequence). V lost 1 base and J lost 9; bases outside the gene matches: 7.

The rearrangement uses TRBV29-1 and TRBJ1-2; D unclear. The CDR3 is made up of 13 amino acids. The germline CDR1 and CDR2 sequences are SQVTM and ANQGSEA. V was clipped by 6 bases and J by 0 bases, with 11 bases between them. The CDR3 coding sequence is TGCAGCGTCTCGAGAGGCCCTAACTATGGCTACACCTTC. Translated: CSVSRGPNYGYTF.

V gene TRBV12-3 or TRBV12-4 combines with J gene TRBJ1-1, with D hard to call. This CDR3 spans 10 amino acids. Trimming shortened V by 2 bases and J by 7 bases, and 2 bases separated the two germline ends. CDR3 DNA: TGTGCCAGCAGTTTACTTGAAGCTTTCTTT. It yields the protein CASSLLEAFF.

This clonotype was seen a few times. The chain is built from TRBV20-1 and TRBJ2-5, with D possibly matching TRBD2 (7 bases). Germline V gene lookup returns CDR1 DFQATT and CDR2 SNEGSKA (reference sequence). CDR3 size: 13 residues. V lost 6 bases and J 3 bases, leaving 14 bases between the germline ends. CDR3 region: CSALRGGEETQYF. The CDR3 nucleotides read TGCAGTGCCCTCCGAGGGGGGGAAGAGACCCAGTACTTC.

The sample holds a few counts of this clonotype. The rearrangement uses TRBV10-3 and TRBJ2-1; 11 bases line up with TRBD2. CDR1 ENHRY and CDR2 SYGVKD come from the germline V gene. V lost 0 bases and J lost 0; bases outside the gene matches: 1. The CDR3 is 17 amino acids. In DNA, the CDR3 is TGTGCCATCAGTGAGTCAACTAGCGGGAGCTCCTACAATGAGCAGTTCTTC. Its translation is CAISESTSGSSYNEQFF.